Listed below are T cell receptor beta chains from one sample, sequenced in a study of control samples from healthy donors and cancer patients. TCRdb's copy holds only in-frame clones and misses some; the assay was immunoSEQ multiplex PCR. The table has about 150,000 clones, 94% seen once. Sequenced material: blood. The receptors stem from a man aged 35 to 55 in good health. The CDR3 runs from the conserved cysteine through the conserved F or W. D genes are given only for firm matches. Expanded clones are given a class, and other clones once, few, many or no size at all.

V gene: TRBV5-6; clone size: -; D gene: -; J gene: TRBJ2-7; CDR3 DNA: TGTGCCAGCAGCTTGGGAGGACCTCTGGGTGAGCAGTACTTC; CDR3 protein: CASSLGGPLGEQYF
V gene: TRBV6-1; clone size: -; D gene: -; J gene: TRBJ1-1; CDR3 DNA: TGTGCCAGCAGTGAAGTTCTGCCAGGAAACACTGAAGCTTTCTTT; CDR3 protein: CASSEVLPGNTEAFF
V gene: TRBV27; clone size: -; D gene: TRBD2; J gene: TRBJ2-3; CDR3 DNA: TGTGCCAGCAGTCCCCTATTTAGCGGGGGGGCATCGGATACGCAGTATTTT; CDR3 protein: CASSPLFSGGASDTQYF
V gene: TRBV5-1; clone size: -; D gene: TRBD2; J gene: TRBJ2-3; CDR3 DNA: TGCGCCAGCAGCTGGGCTAGCGGGGGGACTTACTATAGCACAGATACGCAGTATTTT; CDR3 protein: CASSWASGGTYYSTDTQYF
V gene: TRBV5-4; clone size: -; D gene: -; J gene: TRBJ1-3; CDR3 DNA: TGTGCCAGCAGCTTGAATCGCGGGGTACAAGAAAACACCATATATTTT; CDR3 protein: CASSLNRGVQENTIYF
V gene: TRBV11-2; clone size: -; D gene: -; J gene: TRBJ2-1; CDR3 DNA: TGTGCCAGCAGCCGTATACAGGGCGCGGGCTACAATGAGCAGTTCTTC; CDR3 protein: CASSRIQGAGYNEQFF
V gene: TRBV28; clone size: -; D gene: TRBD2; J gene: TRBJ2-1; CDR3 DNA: TGTGCCAGCATGGGGGGGGGAATAGCGGAAAGCTCCTACAATGAGCAGTTCTTC; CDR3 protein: CASMGGGIAESSYNEQFF
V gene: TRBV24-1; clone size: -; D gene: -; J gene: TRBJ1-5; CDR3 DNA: TGTGCCACCAGTGATTTGGGCGTTCAGCCCCAGCATTTT; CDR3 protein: CATSDLGVQPQHF
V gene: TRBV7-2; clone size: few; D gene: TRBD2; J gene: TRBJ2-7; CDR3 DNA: TGTGCCAGCAGCTTAGCGAGCGGGGGGCCCTCCTACGAGCAGTACTTC; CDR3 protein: CASSLASGGPSYEQYF
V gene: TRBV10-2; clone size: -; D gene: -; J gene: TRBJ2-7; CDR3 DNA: TGCGCCAGCAGTGAGGGGGGAAACGAGCAGTACTTC; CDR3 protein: CASSEGGNEQYF
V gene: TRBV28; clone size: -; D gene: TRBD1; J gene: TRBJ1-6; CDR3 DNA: TGTGCCAGCAGCCCTGGGGGGACAGGTCTTAACCTCCACTTT; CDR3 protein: CASSPGGTGLNLHF
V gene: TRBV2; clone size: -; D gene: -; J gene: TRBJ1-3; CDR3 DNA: TGTGCCAGCAGCCCCGGTCTCGGTGGTGGAAACACCATATATTTT; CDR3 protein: CASSPGLGGGNTIYF
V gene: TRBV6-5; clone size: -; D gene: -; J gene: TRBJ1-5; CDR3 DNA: TGTGCCAGCAGTTACCGGCGAGGGGGCAATCAGCCCCAGCATTTT; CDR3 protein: CASSYRRGGNQPQHF
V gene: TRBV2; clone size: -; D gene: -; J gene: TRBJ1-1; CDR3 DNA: TGTGCCAGCAGATCTGATTTGAACACTGAAGCTTTCTTT; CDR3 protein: CASRSDLNTEAFF
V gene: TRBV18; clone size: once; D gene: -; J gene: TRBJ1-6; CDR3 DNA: TGTGCCAGCTCACCCGATAATTCACCCCTCCACTTT; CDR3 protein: CASSPDNSPLHF
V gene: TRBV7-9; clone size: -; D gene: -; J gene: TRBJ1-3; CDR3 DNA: TGTGCCAGCAGCTTCCCGCAATCTGGAAACACCATATATTTT; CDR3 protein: CASSFPQSGNTIYF
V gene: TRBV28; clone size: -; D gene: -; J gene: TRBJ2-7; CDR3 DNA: TGTGCCAGCAGTTTAAAGGTGGCAGGCGACTCCTACGAGCAGTACTTC; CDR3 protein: CASSLKVAGDSYEQYF
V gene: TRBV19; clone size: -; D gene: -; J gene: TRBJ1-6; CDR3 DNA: TGTGCCAGTAGTATAAAGTATAATTCACCCCTCCACTTT; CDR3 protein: CASSIKYNSPLHF
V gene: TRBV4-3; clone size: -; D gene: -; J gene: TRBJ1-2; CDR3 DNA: TGCGCCAGCAGCCAAGATCTAGGGAGGACAGAGATTAACTATGGCTACACCTTC; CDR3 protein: CASSQDLGRTEINYGYTF
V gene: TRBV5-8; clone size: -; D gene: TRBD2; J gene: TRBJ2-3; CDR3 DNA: TGTGCCAGCAGCTTGGGCAGCGGGGCCACAGATACGCAGTATTTT; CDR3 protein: CASSLGSGATDTQYF
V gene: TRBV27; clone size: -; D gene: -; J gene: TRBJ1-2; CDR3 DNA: TGTGCCAGCAGTTTGTCCGGGGGCTATGGCTACACCTTC; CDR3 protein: CASSLSGGYGYTF
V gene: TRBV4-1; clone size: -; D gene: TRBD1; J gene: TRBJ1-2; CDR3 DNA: TGCGCCAGCAGCCCGGGACAGGGGCCTTCCTATGGCTACACCTTC; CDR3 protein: CASSPGQGPSYGYTF
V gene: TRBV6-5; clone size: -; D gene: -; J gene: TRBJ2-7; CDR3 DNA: TGTGCCAGCAGTTACTATCCAGGGACCTACGAGCAGTACTTC; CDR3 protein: CASSYYPGTYEQYF
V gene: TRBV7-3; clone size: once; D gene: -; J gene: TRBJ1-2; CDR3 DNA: TGTGCCAGCAGCGCCGGACCGGCGGATGGCTACACCTTC; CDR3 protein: CASSAGPADGYTF
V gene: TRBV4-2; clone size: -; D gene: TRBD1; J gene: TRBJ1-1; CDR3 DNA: TGTGCCAGCAGCCCCTGGGCAGGGGGCACTGAAGCTTTCTTT; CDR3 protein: CASSPWAGGTEAFF
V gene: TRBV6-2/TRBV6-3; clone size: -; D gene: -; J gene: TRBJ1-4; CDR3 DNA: TGTGCCAGCAGTTGGACCCGACGACAGACAACTAATGAAAAACTGTTTTTT; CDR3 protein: CASSWTRRQTTNEKLFF
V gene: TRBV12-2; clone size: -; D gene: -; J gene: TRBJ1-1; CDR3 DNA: TGTGCAAGTCGCTTCCCCACCCCCCCCGAAGCTTTCTTT; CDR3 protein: CASRFPTPPEAFF
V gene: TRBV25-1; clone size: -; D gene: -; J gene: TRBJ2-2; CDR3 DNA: TGTGCCAGCACGGACGGAGATTACACCGGGGAGCTGTTTTTT; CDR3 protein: CASTDGDYTGELFF
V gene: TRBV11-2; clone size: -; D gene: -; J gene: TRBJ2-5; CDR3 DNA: TGTGCCAGCAGCCGCCCGGGACGGTACCAAGAGACCCAGTACTTC; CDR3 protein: CASSRPGRYQETQYF
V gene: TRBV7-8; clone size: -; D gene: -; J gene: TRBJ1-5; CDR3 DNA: TGTGCCAGCAGCCCATGGCTAGATCAGCCCCAGCATTTT; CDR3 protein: CASSPWLDQPQHF
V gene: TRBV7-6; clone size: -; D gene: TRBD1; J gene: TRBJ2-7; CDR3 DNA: TGTGCCAGCAGCCTAGCAGGACAGGGGTCCTACGAGCAGTACTTC; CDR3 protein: CASSLAGQGSYEQYF
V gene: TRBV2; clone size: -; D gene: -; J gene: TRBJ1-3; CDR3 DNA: TGTGCCAGCATGCAAGGCGCTGGAAACACCATATATTTT; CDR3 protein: CASMQGAGNTIYF